The present TCR beta chain was sequenced within a study of tumor and adjacent non-tumor tissue in lung cancer (dated by TCRdb to the late 2010s). Notes on the research overall: Of the cohort, more than ten patients had adenocarcinoma, 2 had squamous cell carcinoma and 1 had small cell lung cancer. For each patient, one tumor sample and one normal lung sample were taken, giving 25 to 30 paired specimens that underwent TCRbeta CDR3 sequencing. In total, sequencing yielded over 95 million productive TCRbeta reads, which works out to an average of around 4.2 million reads per sample. The study compared bulk TCRbeta repertoires between lung tumor tissue and matched distant non-tumor lung tissue from approximately 14 lung cancer patients. The 15 or so patients were aged roughly 30 to 85 years, included about ten men and 5 women, and had TNM stage I to III disease.

This clonotype was seen just once. It has no known antigen specificity. Its ends do not fully match the called genes, so a read error is possible. The library was prepared using multiplex PCR. The reads were generated on an Illumina HiSeq 2500. Following protocols modified from ARM-PCR, the researchers constructed TCRbeta libraries through three rounds of nested PCR with primers (Table S4). PCR products of 200-500 bp were gel-excised and purified with the QIAquick gel extraction kit before sequencing. The original pipeline was this. Trimmomatic was used to clean the reads, FLASH merged the cleaned reads into complete CDR3 sequences, and MiTCR assigned the sequences to V(D)J germline segments. VDJtools was used to compute clonal diversity as the inverse Simpson's index. In-frame sequences without a premature stop codon were defined as productive reads. TCRdb cleaned the public reads at Q25 with fastp, built clones with MiXCR and kept in-frame beta chains. Each CDR3 protein appears once, grouped with its most common genes and DNA. What appears here as the V and J calls and clone size reflects TCRdb's work, not the paper's. This sample is represented by 200,000 to 250,000 distinct CDR3 sequences; 71% of them were singletons. About 25% of the sample belongs to the ten largest clones.

RNA was isolated from bulk unsorted tissue, and RNA quality was assessed with a NanoDrop ND-1000 and an Agilent 2100. Donors were newly diagnosed lung cancer patients admitted for thoracic surgery in China between August and November 2014, without prior chemotherapy. The study excluded patients who had received radiotherapy or chemotherapy before or who had another cancer at the same time. Surgical tissue pieces of roughly 1-2.2 cm3 were preserved in RNAlater solution and stored at -80 °C until use. Overall results and qualifications from the work: The sequencing platform is not named in the methods, and unique molecular identifiers are not mentioned. TCR diversity was significantly higher in younger patients, and greater tumor TCR diversity was associated with shorter overall survival and shorter disease-free survival. Peripheral blood was not sequenced, so blood TCRbeta repertoires in these lung cancer patients were not examined. In normal lung, the top 100 clones accounted for a significantly larger cumulative share of the repertoire than in tumor tissue. With only around 15 patients in the cohort, the authors noted that larger samples and more detailed clinical data are needed. Tumor tissue showed significantly higher TCR diversity (inverse Simpson) than normal lung tissue, at 431.37 vs 166.20 (P = 0.0075, Mann-Whitney U test).

Input material: lung tumor tissue. The receptor was isolated from a man aged 60 to 69 with non-small cell lung cancer.

The CDR3 protein: CASSEALRGQTQHF. Read as DNA, the sequence is TGTGCCAGCAGTGAAGCGCTTCGGGGTCAGACCCAGCATTTT. The chain links TRBV6-1 with TRBJ1-5, with the D gene uncertain. According to the germline V gene, CDR1 reads MNHNS and CDR2 reads SASEGT. The CDR3 covers 14 residues, taking in both the cysteine and the phenylalanine. Solely the CDR3 DNA is kept, with 42 bases framed from the first base.